Below are 24 T cell receptor beta chains sequenced from a single sample in a study of response to subunit inactivated influenza vaccine. MiXCR, applied by TCRdb to the RT-PCR reads, yields one record per CDR3 protein. The sample has fewer than 800,000 distinct CDR3 sequences; about a sixth are singletons. Sequencing was performed on PBMCs from blood, taken 11 to 12 days after vaccination. These receptors all stem from a man in his forties or fifties who received an inactivated influenza vaccine.

This clonotype turned up a few times. The rearrangement joins TRBV20-1 to TRBJ1-1; possible D gene TRBD1, 6 bases. In germline, CDR1 is DFQATT, CDR2 SNEGSKA (reference sequence). The CDR3 is 16 residues long. V lost 6 bases to trimming and J lost 0 bases, with 20 bases between them. The CDR3 DNA is TGCAGTGCCCCCCCCGTCGGGACACGCATGAACACTGAAGCTTTCTTT. Its translation: CSAPPVGTRMNTEAFF.

In this sample, this clonotype turned up a few times. The CDR3 bases are TGCGCCAGCAGCCCCCGGCAGGGTCAGCACAATGAGCAGTTCTTC. Its translation is CASSPRQGQHNEQFF. The chain employs TRBV4-1 and TRBJ2-1; tentatively, D is TRBD1 (5 bases). Germline CDR1 and CDR2: MGHRA and YSYEKL. The CDR3 is 15 residues long. The V gene lost 4 bases and the J gene lost 5 bases, with 15 bases spanning the gap.

This chain joins TRBV27 and TRBJ2-1, with TRBD2 matching over 10 bases. The V segment lost 6 bases and the J segment 9 bases; nucleotides outside the gene matches: 8. The length of the CDR3 is 14 residues. Germline values: CDR1 MNHEY, CDR2 SMNVEV (reference sequence). CDR3: CASSRTSGTSEQFF. The CDR3 DNA reads TGTGCCAGCAGCCGGACTAGCGGAACCAGTGAGCAGTTCTTC.

CDR3 region: CASSPSGTIGNTIYF. The CDR3 nucleotides are TGTGCCAGCAGTCCAAGCGGGACAATTGGAAACACCATATATTTT. The chain recombines TRBV28 with TRBJ1-3; TRBD1 might be the D (6 bases). Trimming shortened V by 5 bases and J by 3 bases, and 14 bases separated the two germline ends. The CDR3 extends over 15 amino acids. Germline V CDR1 and CDR2: MDHEN, SYDVKM. Full variable domain (missing parts from reference TRBV28 and TRBJ1-3): DVKVTQSSRYLVKRTGEKVFLECVQDMDHENMFWYRQDPGLGLRLIYFSYDVKMKEKGDIPEGYSVSREKKERFSLILESASTNQTSMYLCASSPSGTIGNTIYFGEGSWLTVV.

The CDR3 DNA sequence: TGTGCCAGCAGCCCAGCAAGGGGGAATGAAAAACTGTTTTTT. Protein sequence: CASSPARGNEKLFF. The chain recombines TRBV12-3 or TRBV12-4 with TRBJ1-4; D possibly corresponds to TRBD1 (6 bases). The CDR3 has 14 amino acids. V gave up 6 bases and J gave up 5 bases, with 13 bases separating them.

This clonotype was counted ten times or more. The chain recombines TRBV7-9 with TRBJ1-4; possibly TRBD1 for D (6 bases). The CDR3 runs 13 residues. The V end lost 6 bases, the J end lost 4 bases, and 9 bases lay between the germline ends. The germline CDR1 and CDR2 sequences are SEHNR and FQNEAQ (reference sequence). CDR3 nucleotides: TGTGCCAGCAGGGGACAAGATAATGAAAAACTGTTTTTT. It is translated as CASRGQDNEKLFF.

This clonotype was detected only a few times. This chain links TRBV27 with TRBJ2-1; D unclear. Germline values: CDR1 MNHEY, CDR2 SMNVEV (reference sequence). Trimming took off 2 bases at V and 0 bases at J, with 8 bases between the two ends. The CDR3 has 15 residues. As DNA, the CDR3 is TGTGCCAGCAGTTTAGAAGCCCTCTCCTACAATGAGCAGTTCTTC. Translating gives CASSLEALSYNEQFF.

In its sample, this clonotype was seen many times. The chain combines TRBV29-1 with TRBJ2-1; possible D gene TRBD2, 5 bases. V lost 0 bases to trimming and J lost 6 bases, with 12 bases between them. This CDR3 region has 14 residues. Germline values: CDR1 SQVTM, CDR2 ANQGSEA. DNA for the CDR3: TGCAGCGTTGAAGAGGGTTCAGGAGGCAATGAGCAGTTCTTC. Amino acid sequence: CSVEEGSGGNEQFF.

This clonotype showed up many times. The chain has TRBV29-1 and TRBJ2-1, with a tentative D call TRBD2 (5 bases). This CDR3 is 17 amino acids long. Trimming cost V 4 bases and J 0 bases, with 19 bases left between them. CDR1 is SQVTM and CDR2 is ANQGSEA in the germline V gene. The CDR3 DNA is TGCAGCGTTGCGGGTAGCGCTAAAGTCAGCTCCTACAATGAGCAGTTCTTC. Protein: CSVAGSAKVSSYNEQFF.

This clonotype was detected many times. The chain has TRBV4-3 and TRBJ2-1; 7 positions match TRBD2. The germline gives CDR1 LGHNA, CDR2 YSLEER. V shed 3 bases, J shed 0 bases, and the junction held 8 bases outside the gene matches. The CDR3 length is 17 residues. CDR3 amino acids: CASSHQWGGSSYNEQFF. CDR3 DNA sequence: TGCGCCAGCAGCCATCAGTGGGGCGGGAGCTCCTACAATGAGCAGTTCTTC.

The chain has TRBV29-1 and TRBJ2-1; 12 positions match TRBD2. The V segment lost 3 bases and the J segment 15 bases; nucleotides outside the gene matches: 6. The V gene's germline CDR1 is SQVTM and CDR2 ANQGSEA. This CDR3 comprises 12 residues. In nucleotides, the CDR3 is TGCAGCGTTGAGGCTAGCGGGAGGGTTCCGTTCTTC. Amino acids: CSVEASGRVPFF.

The chain combines TRBV20-1 with TRBJ2-3, with 10 bases aligning to TRBD2. The CDR3 has 16 residues. The germline CDR1 and CDR2 sequences are DFQATT and SNEGSKA (reference sequence). The V gene end was trimmed by 4 bases and the J gene end by 3 bases; junction bases not matched to a gene: 10. The CDR3 DNA sequence: TGCAGTGCTAACCCCCTAGCGGGAGCGTCGACAGATACGCAGTATTTT. Translating gives CSANPLAGASTDTQYF.

This clonotype came up a few times. The V and J genes are TRBV4-3 and TRBJ2-3; 7 nucleotides line up with TRBD1. This CDR3 region has 14 residues. The trim removed 0 bases at V and 3 bases at J, leaving 0 bases unmatched. Per germline, CDR1 LGHNA and CDR2 YSLEER. The CDR3 coding sequence is TGCGCCAGCAGCCAAGAACAGGGGACAGATACGCAGTATTTT. Its protein product is CASSQEQGTDTQYF.

The J gene is TRBJ2-6, the V gene TRBV7-2, with D unresolved. V was trimmed by 6 bases and J by 0 bases, leaving 9 bases between them. CDR3 size: 15 residues. The germline gives CDR1 SGHTA, CDR2 FQGNSA. The CDR3 DNA sequence: TGTGCCAGCAGTTCCGTCTTCTCTGGGGCCAACGTCCTGACTTTC. Its protein is CASSSVFSGANVLTF.

This clonotype has more than one count but fewer than ten. This chain uses TRBV29-1 with TRBJ2-7, with 7 positions matching TRBD1. Germline values: CDR1 SQVTM, CDR2 ANQGSEA. The CDR3 has 13 residues. With V trimmed by 5 bases and J by 5 bases, 9 bases remained unmatched. CDR3 in amino acids: CSVSQGVRDEQYF. In DNA, the CDR3 is TGCAGCGTTTCGCAGGGGGTGAGGGACGAGCAGTACTTC.

This clonotype was observed at least ten times. The V call is TRBV7-2, the J call TRBJ2-1; 7 bases fit TRBD2. Germline assignment: CDR1 SGHTA and CDR2 FQGNSA. CDR3 size: 14 residues. V gave up 1 base and J gave up 6 bases; unmatched junction bases: 3. CDR3 sequence: CASSLGGGVNEQFF. The CDR3 bases are TGTGCCAGCAGCTTAGGGGGAGGGGTCAATGAGCAGTTCTTC.

This clonotype was counted ten times or more. The rearrangement joins TRBV12-3 or TRBV12-4 to TRBJ1-2, with TRBD1 matching 7 bases. This CDR3 is 15 amino acids long. V was clipped by 6 bases and J by 4 bases; unmatched bases: 11. CDR3 nucleotides: TGTGCCAGCAGCCGGAAAGGGGGCGCGTTCTATGGCTACACCTTC. Encoded protein: CASSRKGGAFYGYTF.

At least ten counts were recorded for this clonotype. The genes are TRBV7-2 and TRBJ2-1, with a tentative D call TRBD2 (5 bases). The CDR3 spans 15 residues. Germline CDR1 and CDR2: SGHTA and FQGNSA. Trimming left V 6 bases short and J 0 bases short, with 12 bases between. This CDR3 reads CASSLTGSSYNEQFF. The CDR3 coding sequence is TGTGCCAGCAGTTTAACGGGAAGCTCCTACAATGAGCAGTTCTTC. The full variable domain, with the rest looked up from reference TRBV7-2 and TRBJ2-1, is GAGVSQSPSNKVTEKGKDVELRCDPISGHTALYWYRQSLGQGLEFLIYFQGNSAPDKSGLPSDRFSAERTGGSVSTLTIQRTQQEDSAVYLCASSLTGSSYNEQFFGPGTRLTVL.

This clonotype was observed a handful of times. The chain recombines TRBV7-9 with TRBJ1-5, with D perhaps matching TRBD1 (6 bases). This CDR3 comprises 13 residues. Trimming took off 5 bases at V and 7 bases at J, with 12 bases between the two ends. Per the germline V gene, CDR1 is SEHNR and CDR2 is FQNEAQ (reference sequence). The DNA of the CDR3 is TGTGCCAGCAGCCTGGACAGTATGCAGCCCCAGCATTTT. Its protein is CASSLDSMQPQHF.

The chain recombines TRBV6-1 with TRBJ1-2; maybe TRBD1 (6 bases). CDR1 is MNHNS and CDR2 is SASEGT in the germline V gene. V was pared by 6 bases and J by 8 bases, with 16 bases between. The CDR3 length is 13 residues. As DNA, the CDR3 is TGTGCCAGCAGCAACCAGGGGACTCGGGGCTACACCTTC. Amino acid sequence: CASSNQGTRGYTF.

This clonotype came up many times. This chain links TRBV12-3 or TRBV12-4 with TRBJ2-7; tentatively, D is TRBD1 (6 bases). Trimming took off 6 bases at V and 9 bases at J, with 18 bases between the two ends. The CDR3 sequence is 13 residues long. CDR3 DNA: TGTGCCAGCAGCGATGGGGGCCAATTGGGGCAGTACTTC. Protein: CASSDGGQLGQYF.

This clonotype came up a few times. Here the CDR3 DNA reads TGTGCCAGTCGGCCCGCGGGGGCCAACGTCCTGACTTTC. It is translated as CASRPAGANVLTF. The chain combines TRBV12-3 or TRBV12-4 with TRBJ2-6; the D is unclear. V was clipped by 9 bases and J by 4 bases, with 10 bases between them. This CDR3 region has 13 residues.

This clonotype was seen a handful of times. This chain links TRBV14 with TRBJ2-1; D gene uncertain. The CDR3 runs to 16 residues. V was trimmed by 0 bases and J by 0 bases, leaving 9 bases between them. Per germline, CDR1 SGHDN and CDR2 FVKESK. The CDR3: CASSQDRVSSYNEQFF. CDR3 bases: TGTGCCAGCAGCCAAGATCGGGTGAGCTCCTACAATGAGCAGTTCTTC.

This clonotype was seen a few times. J is TRBJ2-7 and V is TRBV6-2 or TRBV6-3; D gene unclear. V lost 2 bases and J lost 3, with 20 bases in between. The CDR3 has 17 residues. Looked up from germline, CDR1 is MNHEY and CDR2 is SVGEGT. The CDR3 DNA is TGTGCCAGCAGTTACCCATCCTCGCTGGCAGCCTTCTACGAGCAGTACTTC. Encoded protein: CASSYPSSLAAFYEQYF.